This T cell receptor (beta chain) was captured by sequencing in a study of blood T cells in healthy people across ages. Sample-barcoded 5' priming and a J-beta primer mix drove a second PCR of roughly 7 to 11 cycles. A template-switch adaptor that had 12 random nucleotides put a tag on each cDNA molecule. TCRdb reprocessed the 5' RACE reads via MiXCR and lists one record per CDR3 protein. The sample gives around 940,000 distinct CDR3 sequences, roughly 50% of which show up once; 20% to 25% is in the top ten. This clonotype was detected only a few times. The length of the CDR3 is 16 residues. Germline values: CDR1 MDHEN, CDR2 SYDVKM. Trimming removed 5 bases at V and 4 bases at J, with 20 bases between.

The V and J genes are TRBV28 and TRBJ1-1, with unresolved D. Sequencing was performed on blood. The source is a woman aged 60 to 75 in good health. CDR3: CASSLHSGISVTEAFF. For the CDR3, the DNA is TGTGCCAGCAGTCTACATTCGGGGATATCGGTCACTGAAGCTTTCTTT.